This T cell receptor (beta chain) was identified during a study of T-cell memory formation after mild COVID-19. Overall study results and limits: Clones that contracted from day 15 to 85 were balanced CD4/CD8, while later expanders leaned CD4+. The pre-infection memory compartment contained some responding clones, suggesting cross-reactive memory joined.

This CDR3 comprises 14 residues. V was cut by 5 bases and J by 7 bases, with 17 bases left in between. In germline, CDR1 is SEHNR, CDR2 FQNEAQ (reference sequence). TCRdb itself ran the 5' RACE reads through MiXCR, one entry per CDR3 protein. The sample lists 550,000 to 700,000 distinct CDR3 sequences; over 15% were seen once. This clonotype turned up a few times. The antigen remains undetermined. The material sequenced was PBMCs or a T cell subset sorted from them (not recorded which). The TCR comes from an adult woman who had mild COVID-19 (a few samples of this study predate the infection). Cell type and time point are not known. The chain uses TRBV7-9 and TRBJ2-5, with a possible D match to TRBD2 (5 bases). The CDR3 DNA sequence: TGTGCCAGCAGCCAAAGGGAGAGTTCGGGGACCCAGTACTTC. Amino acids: CASSQRESSGTQYF.